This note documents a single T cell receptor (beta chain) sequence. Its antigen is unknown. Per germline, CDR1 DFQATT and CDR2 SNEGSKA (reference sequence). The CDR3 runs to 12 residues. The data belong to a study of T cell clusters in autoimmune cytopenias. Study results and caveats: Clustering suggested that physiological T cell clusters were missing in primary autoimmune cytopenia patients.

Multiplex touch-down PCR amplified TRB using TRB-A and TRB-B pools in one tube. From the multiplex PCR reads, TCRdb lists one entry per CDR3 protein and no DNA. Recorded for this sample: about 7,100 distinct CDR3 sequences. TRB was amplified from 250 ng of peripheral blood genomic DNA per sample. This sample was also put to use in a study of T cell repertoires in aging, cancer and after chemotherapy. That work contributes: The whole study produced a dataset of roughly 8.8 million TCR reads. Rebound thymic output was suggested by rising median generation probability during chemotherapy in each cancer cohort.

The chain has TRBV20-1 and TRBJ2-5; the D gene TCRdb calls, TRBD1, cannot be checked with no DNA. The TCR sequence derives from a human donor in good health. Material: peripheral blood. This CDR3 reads CSARDRRETQYF.